Sequencing of this TCR beta chain was carried out in a study of identical twins. Study-level results: The degree of excess twin sharing was weaker in beta out-of-frame sequences. Invariant MAIT and iNKT cells could partly confound zero-insertion analyses. In cord blood, abundant beta clonotypes had fewer insertions; memory showed no trend.

Trimming cost V 0 bases and J 7 bases, with 10 bases left between them. This CDR3 spans 15 amino acids. Per germline, CDR1 LNHNV and CDR2 YYDKDF (reference sequence). TCRdb ran MiXCR on the 5' RACE reads and lists one entry per CDR3 protein. This sample has 1.5 million to 2 million distinct CDR3 sequences, with more than 30% found just once. Notes on this clonotype: Antigen unknown.

Only healthy Caucasians were enrolled as donors. The clonotype originates from a newborn girl in good health. Sequenced sample: cord blood. The V and J genes are TRBV15 and TRBJ1-6; D unclear. DNA for the CDR3: TGTGCCACCAGCAGAGATGGACCCCCCAATTCACCCCTCCACTTT. Its protein product is CATSRDGPPNSPLHF.